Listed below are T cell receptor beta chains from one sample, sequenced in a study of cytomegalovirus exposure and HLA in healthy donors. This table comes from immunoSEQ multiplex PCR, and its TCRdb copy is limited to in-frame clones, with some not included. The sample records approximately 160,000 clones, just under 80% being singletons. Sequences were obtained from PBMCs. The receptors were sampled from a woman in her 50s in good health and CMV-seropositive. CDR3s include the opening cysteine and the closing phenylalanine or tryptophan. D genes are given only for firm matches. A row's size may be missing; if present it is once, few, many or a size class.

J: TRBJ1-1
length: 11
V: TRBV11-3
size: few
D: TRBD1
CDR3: CASSPGQEAFF
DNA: TGTGCCAGCAGCCCGGGACAGGAAGCTTTCTTT

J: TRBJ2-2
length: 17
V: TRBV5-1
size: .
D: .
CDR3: CASSYSTGRANTGELFF
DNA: TGCGCCAGCAGTTACAGCACAGGGAGAGCGAACACCGGGGAGCTGTTTTTT

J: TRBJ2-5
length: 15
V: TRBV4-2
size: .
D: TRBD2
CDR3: CASSQAGGSLETQYF
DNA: TGTGCCAGCAGCCAAGCGGGAGGGTCGTTAGAGACCCAGTACTTC

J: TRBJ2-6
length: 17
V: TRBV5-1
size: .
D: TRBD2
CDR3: CASSLESGGAGANVLTF
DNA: TGCGCCAGCAGCTTGGAATCGGGGGGGGCTGGGGCCAACGTCCTGACTTTC

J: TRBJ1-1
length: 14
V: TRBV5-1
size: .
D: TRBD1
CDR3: CASSFNRGDTEAFF
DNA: TGCGCCAGCAGCTTTAACAGGGGGGACACTGAAGCTTTCTTT

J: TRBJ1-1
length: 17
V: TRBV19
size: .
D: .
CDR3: CASSIDRVGGANTEAFF
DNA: TGTGCCAGTAGTATAGATCGCGTTGGGGGGGCGAACACTGAAGCTTTCTTT

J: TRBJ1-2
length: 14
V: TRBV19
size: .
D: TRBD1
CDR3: CASSLRQGARDYTF
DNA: TGTGCCAGTAGTTTAAGACAGGGGGCGCGGGACTACACCTTC

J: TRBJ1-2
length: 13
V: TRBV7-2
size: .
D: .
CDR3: CASSLGGFYGYTF
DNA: TGTGCCAGCAGCTTAGGGGGCTTCTATGGCTACACCTTC

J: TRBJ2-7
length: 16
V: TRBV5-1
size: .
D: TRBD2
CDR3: CASSYSSSGGATEQYF
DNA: TGCGCCAGCAGCTATTCCAGTAGCGGGGGGGCCACCGAGCAGTACTTC

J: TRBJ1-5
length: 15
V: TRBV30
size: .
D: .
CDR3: CAWSVKAGLNQPQHF
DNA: TGTGCCTGGAGTGTAAAGGCAGGGCTCAATCAGCCCCAGCATTTT

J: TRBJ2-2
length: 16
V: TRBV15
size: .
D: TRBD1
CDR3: CATSPGQGRGTGELFF
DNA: TGTGCCACCAGCCCAGGACAGGGTCGTGGCACCGGGGAGCTGTTTTTT

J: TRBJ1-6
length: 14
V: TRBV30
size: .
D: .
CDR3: CAWSVRTVNSPLHF
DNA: TGTGCCTGGAGTGTACGGACAGTAAATTCACCCCTCCACTTT

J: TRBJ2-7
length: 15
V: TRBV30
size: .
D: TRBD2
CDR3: CAWAGGGLNFYEQYF
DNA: TGTGCCTGGGCCGGGGGGGGACTAAACTTCTACGAGCAGTACTTC

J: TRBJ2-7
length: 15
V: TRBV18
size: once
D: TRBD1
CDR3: CASSLGGQGRNEQYF
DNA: TGTGCCAGCTCACTAGGGGGACAGGGCAGGAACGAGCAGTACTTC

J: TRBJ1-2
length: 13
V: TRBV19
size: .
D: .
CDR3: CASSRPTRGGYTF
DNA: TGTGCCAGTAGTCGTCCCACCAGGGGCGGCTACACCTTC

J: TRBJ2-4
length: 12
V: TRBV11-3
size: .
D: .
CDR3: CASSSPGDIQYF
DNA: TGTGCCAGCAGCTCCCCGGGGGACATTCAGTACTTC

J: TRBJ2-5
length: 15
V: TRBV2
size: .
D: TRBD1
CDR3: CASSEQTGGEETQYF
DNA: TGTGCCAGCAGTGAACAGACAGGGGGTGAGGAGACCCAGTACTTC

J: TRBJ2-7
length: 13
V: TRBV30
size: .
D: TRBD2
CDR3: CAWRKAGLYEQYF
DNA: TGTGCCTGGAGGAAAGCGGGACTATACGAGCAGTACTTC

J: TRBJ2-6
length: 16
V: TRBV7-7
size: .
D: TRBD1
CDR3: CASSRGQGTGANVLTF
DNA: TGTGCTAGCAGCCGGGGACAGGGAACTGGGGCCAACGTCCTGACTTTC

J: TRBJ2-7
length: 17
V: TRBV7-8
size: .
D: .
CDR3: CASSPHPGRRLSYEQYF
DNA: TGTGCCAGCAGCCCGCACCCGGGAAGGCGCCTTTCCTACGAGCAGTACTTC

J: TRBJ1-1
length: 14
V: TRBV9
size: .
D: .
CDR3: CASSRTTGNTEAFF
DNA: TGTGCCAGCAGCCGTACTACAGGGAACACTGAAGCTTTCTTT

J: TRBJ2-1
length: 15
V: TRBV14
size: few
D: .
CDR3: CASSETWDFANEQFF
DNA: TGTGCCAGCAGCGAAACATGGGACTTCGCAAATGAGCAGTTCTTC

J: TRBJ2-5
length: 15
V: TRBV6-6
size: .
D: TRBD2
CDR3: CASSSLAGGQETRYF
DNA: TGTGCCAGCAGTTCCCTAGCGGGGGGTCAAGAGACCCGGTACTTC

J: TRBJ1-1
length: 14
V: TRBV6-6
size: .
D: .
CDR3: CASSYSQMNTEAFF
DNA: TGTGCCAGCAGTTACTCCCAGATGAACACTGAAGCTTTCTTT

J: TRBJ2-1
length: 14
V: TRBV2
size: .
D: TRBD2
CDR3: CASDIAGGRNEQFF
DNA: TGTGCCAGCGACATAGCGGGGGGGCGGAATGAGCAGTTCTTC

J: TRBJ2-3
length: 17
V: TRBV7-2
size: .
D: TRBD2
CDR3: CASSLTGTSGGTDTQYF
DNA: TGTGCCAGCAGCTTAACCGGGACTAGCGGTGGCACAGATACGCAGTATTTT

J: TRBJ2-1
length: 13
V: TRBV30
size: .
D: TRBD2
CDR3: CAWSQAGGSEQFF
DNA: TGTGCCTGGAGTCAGGCGGGAGGCAGTGAGCAGTTCTTC

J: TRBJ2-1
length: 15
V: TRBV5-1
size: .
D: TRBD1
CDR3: CASSPLQGAGDEQFF
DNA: TGCGCCAGCAGCCCGTTACAGGGGGCCGGGGATGAGCAGTTCTTC

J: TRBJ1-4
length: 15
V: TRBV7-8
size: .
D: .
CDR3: CASSPQGGENEKLFF
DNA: TGTGCCAGCAGCCCTCAAGGCGGGGAGAATGAAAAACTGTTTTTT

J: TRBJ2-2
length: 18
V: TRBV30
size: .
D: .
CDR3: CAWSVMGIGGENTGELFF
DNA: TGTGCCTGGAGTGTAATGGGCATCGGGGGAGAGAACACCGGGGAGCTGTTTTTT

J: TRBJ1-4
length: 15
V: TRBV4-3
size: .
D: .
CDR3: CASSPIKSRSEKLFF
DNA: TGCGCCAGCAGCCCTATAAAGAGCCGGTCGGAAAAACTGTTTTTT

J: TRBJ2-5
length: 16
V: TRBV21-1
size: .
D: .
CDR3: CASRESREGFVETQYF
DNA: TGTGCCAGCAGAGAAAGTCGCGAGGGTTTCGTAGAGACCCAGTACTTC

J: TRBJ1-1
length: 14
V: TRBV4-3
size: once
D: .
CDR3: CASSQGRVNTEAFF
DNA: TGCGCCAGCAGCCAAGGACGGGTGAACACTGAAGCTTTCTTT

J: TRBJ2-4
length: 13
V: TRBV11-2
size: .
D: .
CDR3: CASSSDYGNIQYF
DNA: TGTGCCAGCAGCTCAGATTACGGAAACATTCAGTACTTC

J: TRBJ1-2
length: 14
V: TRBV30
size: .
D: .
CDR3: CAWRGGGGNYGYTF
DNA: TGTGCCTGGAGGGGAGGGGGTGGGAACTATGGCTACACCTTC

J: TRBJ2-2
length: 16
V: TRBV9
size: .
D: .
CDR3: CASSQIPGSPTGELFF
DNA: TGTGCCAGCAGCCAAATCCCGGGGAGTCCGACCGGGGAGCTGTTTTTT

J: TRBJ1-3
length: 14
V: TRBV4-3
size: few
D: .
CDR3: CASSQEWPGNTIYF
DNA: TGCGCCAGCAGCCAAGAATGGCCCGGAAACACCATATATTTT

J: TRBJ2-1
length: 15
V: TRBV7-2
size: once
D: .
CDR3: CASSLSAGAPNEQFF
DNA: TGTGCCAGCAGCTTATCGGCGGGTGCCCCCAATGAGCAGTTCTTC

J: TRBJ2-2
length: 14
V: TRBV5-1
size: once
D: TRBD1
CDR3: CASSLYRGTGELFF
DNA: TGCGCCAGCAGCCTTTACAGGGGCACCGGGGAGCTGTTTTTT

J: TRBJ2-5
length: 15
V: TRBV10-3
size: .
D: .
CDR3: CAIRDPTGEGETQYF
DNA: TGTGCCATCAGGGATCCAACGGGGGAAGGAGAGACCCAGTACTTC

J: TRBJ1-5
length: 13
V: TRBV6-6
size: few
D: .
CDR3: CASTLTGNQPQHF
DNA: TGTGCCAGCACCCTCACAGGGAATCAGCCCCAGCATTTT

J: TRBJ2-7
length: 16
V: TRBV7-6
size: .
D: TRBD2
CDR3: CASSRGAGGSSYEQYF
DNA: TGTGCCAGCAGCCGAGGAGCGGGGGGGAGCTCCTACGAGCAGTACTTC

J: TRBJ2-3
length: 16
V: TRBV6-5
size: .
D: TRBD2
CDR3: CASSYSPGTSGGTQYF
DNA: TGTGCCAGCAGTTACTCCCCCGGGACTAGCGGGGGTACGCAGTATTTT

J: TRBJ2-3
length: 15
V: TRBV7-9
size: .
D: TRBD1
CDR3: CASSSSSGTGRTEYF
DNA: TGTGCCAGCAGCTCATCCTCCGGGACAGGGAGGACGGAGTATTTT